The 23 T cell receptor beta chains below were found in one sample sequenced in a study of regulatory T cells in long-lasting Graves disease. iRepertoire HTBI primers and Arm-PCR of CDR3 regions built TCR beta libraries. TCRdb re-called the multiplex PCR reads with MiXCR, one entry per CDR3 protein. This sample has about 470,000 distinct CDR3 sequences, with about 15% found just once. Time point given: newly diagnosed GD, antithyroid drugs for less than 3 months. Extracted RNA from PBMCs served as the source of the TCR library. The same data also went into a second study, on T cells in Graves' hyperthyroidism and ophthalmopathy.

Sample: peripheral blood mononuclear cells (PBMCs), taken at new diagnosis, from a patient treated with antithyroid drugs. The origin of the receptors is a woman in her twenties or thirties with Graves disease.

This clonotype was recorded at least ten times. The chain combines TRBV28 with TRBJ2-7; D uncertain. The ends were cut back, 5 bases at V and 10 bases at J, with 15 bases in the middle. This CDR3 has 12 residues. The V gene's germline CDR1 is MDHEN and CDR2 SYDVKM. The CDR3 reads CASSPSLPRQYF. The CDR3 DNA sequence: TGTGCCAGCAGTCCTAGTTTACCCCGCCAGTACTTC.

This clonotype was found a few times. This chain joins TRBV3-1 and TRBJ2-3; 8 bases match TRBD1. The CDR3 totals 15 residues. Per the germline V gene, CDR1 is LGHDT and CDR2 is YNNKEL (reference sequence). The trim removed 4 bases at V and 5 bases at J, leaving 8 bases unmatched. The CDR3, as DNA: TGTGCCAGCAGCCTGGGGCAGGGGGCGCGAGATACGCAGTATTTT. Protein: CASSLGQGARDTQYF.

The table lists this clonotype with many counts. J is TRBJ2-7 and V is TRBV30; tentatively, D is TRBD2 (6 bases). The germline V gene encodes CDR1 GTSNPN and CDR2 SVGIG (reference sequence). CDR3 length: 13 amino acids. Deletions cut 2 bases from V and 6 bases from J, with 14 bases between. CDR3 DNA sequence: TGTGCCTGGAGTACGGGAGCGGTCACCGAGCAGTACTTC. Translated: CAWSTGAVTEQYF.

This clonotype appeared many times. The chain carries TRBV15 and TRBJ2-1, with TRBD2 matching 8 bases. CDR1 and CDR2 from the germline V gene are LNHNV and YYDKDF (reference sequence). The CDR3 totals 15 residues. Trimming removed 5 bases from V and 5 bases from J; junction bases left unmatched: 8. The CDR3: CATSERTSRDNEQFF. CDR3 DNA sequence: TGTGCCACCAGCGAACGGACTAGCCGTGACAATGAGCAGTTCTTC. The complete variable domain, with remaining parts taken from reference TRBV15 and TRBJ2-1, reads DAMVIQNPRYQVTQFGKPVTLSCSQTLNHNVMYWYQQKSSQAPKLLFHYYDKDFNNEADTPDNFQSRRPNTSFCFLDIRSPGLGDTAMYLCATSERTSRDNEQFFGPGTRLTVL.

This clonotype appeared a few times. V gene TRBV29-1 combines with J gene TRBJ2-1, with D uncertain. There are 16 residues in the CDR3. Germline CDR1 is SQVTM and CDR2 is ANQGSEA. The V end was cut by 0 bases, the J end by 0 bases, with 12 bases between. CDR3 bases: TGCAGCGTTGAAGATCCGGCGGAACCCTCCTACAATGAGCAGTTCTTC. It codes for CSVEDPAEPSYNEQFF.

This clonotype has ten or more counts. CDR3 residues: CASSSSGTGHEKLFF. CDR3 sequence (DNA): TGTGCCAGCAGTTCATCCGGGACAGGCCATGAAAAACTGTTTTTT. J is TRBJ1-4 and V is TRBV28; TRBD1 agrees at 8 bases. The CDR3 is made up of 15 amino acids. V shed 4 bases, J shed 6 bases, and the junction held 7 bases outside the gene matches. Germline assignment: CDR1 MDHEN and CDR2 SYDVKM.

This clonotype was recorded many times. CDR3 coding DNA: TGTGCCAGCACTCGAGGAGGAGGGGGGGGCTACACCTTC. Translation: CASTRGGGGGYTF. This chain connects TRBV6-1 to TRBJ1-2, with a weak D call TRBD1 (6 bases). V was cut by 7 bases and J by 8 bases, with 17 bases left in between. Germline CDR1 and CDR2: MNHNS and SASEGT. The CDR3 contains 13 residues.

This clonotype came up many times. The genes are TRBV30 and TRBJ2-5; D assignment may be TRBD1 or TRBD2 (5 bases each). V lost 0 bases to trimming and J lost 7 bases, with 12 bases between them. Per the germline V gene, CDR1 is GTSNPN and CDR2 is SVGIG (reference sequence). This CDR3 has 13 residues. CDR3 nucleotide sequence: TGTGCCTGGAGTGTGGGCAGGGCGGGGACCCAGTACTTC. Amino acids: CAWSVGRAGTQYF.

This clonotype came up many times. V usage is TRBV12-3 or TRBV12-4 and J usage is TRBJ2-1; tentative D call: TRBD2 (5 bases). CDR3 length equals 15 residues. V shed 6 bases and J shed 2 bases, with 14 bases lying between them. For the CDR3, the DNA is TGTGCCAGCAGCCACCTGAGCGGAGCCTACAATGAGCAGTTCTTC. Its translation: CASSHLSGAYNEQFF.

The V and J genes are TRBV7-9 and TRBJ2-5; TRBD2 agrees at 12 bases. The CDR3 loop spans 17 amino acids. The trim removed 2 bases at V and 4 bases at J, leaving 8 bases unmatched. CDR1 and CDR2 (germline): SEHNR, FQNEAQ (reference sequence). The CDR3 loop is CASSLFSTSGSVETQYF. As DNA, the CDR3 is TGTGCCAGCAGCTTATTCTCGACTAGCGGGAGCGTAGAGACCCAGTACTTC.

This chain links TRBV10-2 with TRBJ2-3; tentatively, D is TRBD1 or TRBD2 (6 bases each). Germline V gene data show CDR1 as WSHSY and CDR2 as SAAADI. The CDR3 has 14 residues. V was trimmed by 3 bases and J by 1 base, leaving 8 bases between them. CDR3 amino acids: CASSDRGGTDTQYF. In DNA form, the CDR3 reads TGCGCCAGCAGTGATAGGGGGGGCACAGATACGCAGTATTTT.

This clonotype appeared a few times. The genes are TRBV6-5 and TRBJ2-5; weak D call: TRBD2 (6 bases). The V gene lost 4 bases and the J gene lost 4 bases, with 16 bases spanning the gap. This CDR3 spans 15 amino acids. Germline V gene lookup returns CDR1 MNHEY and CDR2 SVGAGI. The CDR3 DNA reads TGTGCCAGCAGTTGGGCGGGAAATCCGCCAGAGACCCAGTACTTC. Translating it yields CASSWAGNPPETQYF.

In this sample, this clonotype turned up many times. The chain couples TRBV30 to TRBJ1-1; no clear D. Per the germline V gene, CDR1 is GTSNPN and CDR2 is SVGIG (reference sequence). The germline V and J ends were trimmed by 3 bases and 7 bases, with 15 bases remaining between them. This CDR3 region has 13 residues. DNA of the CDR3: TGTGCCTGGAGCGTGACTATGTCGGGTGAAGCTTTCTTT. Translating gives CAWSVTMSGEAFF.

This clonotype was observed a few times. The V gene is TRBV10-3, the J gene TRBJ1-4; 7 bases agree with TRBD1. V shed 5 bases, J shed 4 bases, and the junction held 16 bases outside the gene matches. Germline V gene sequence: CDR1 ENHRY, CDR2 SYGVKD. This CDR3 has 18 residues. The CDR3 here is CAISRGGFRTGGNEKLFF. In DNA, the CDR3 is TGTGCCATCAGTCGAGGAGGGTTTAGGACAGGAGGTAATGAAAAACTGTTTTTT.

The table lists this clonotype with many counts. V usage is TRBV7-9 and J usage is TRBJ1-1; D unclear. V dropped 1 base and J dropped 4 bases, with 7 bases sitting between them. This CDR3 is 13 amino acids long. Germline-derived CDR1 and CDR2 are SEHNR and FQNEAQ (reference sequence). The CDR3 reads CASSLEGGTEAFF. CDR3 DNA sequence: TGTGCCAGCAGCTTAGAGGGAGGCACTGAAGCTTTCTTT.

This clonotype was detected many times. The chain couples TRBV10-3 to TRBJ2-2; D is ambiguous. This CDR3 spans 16 amino acids. Germline CDR1 reads ENHRY; CDR2 reads SYGVKD. V was clipped by 5 bases and J by 1 base, with 14 bases between them. CDR3 in DNA: TGTGCCATCAGTCCGGACCCGGTTGGGAACACCGGGGAGCTGTTTTTT. Its protein product is CAISPDPVGNTGELFF.

The chain employs TRBV5-1 and TRBJ2-7, with 10 bases fitting TRBD2. Trimming cost V 3 bases and J 2 bases; bases outside gene matches: 14. CDR3 length: 18 residues. The germline V gene encodes CDR1 SGHRS and CDR2 YFSETQ. CDR3 amino acids: CASSSRRLAGDKTYEQYF. The CDR3 DNA is TGCGCCAGCAGCTCACGACGACTAGCGGGCGATAAGACCTACGAGCAGTACTTC.

This clonotype was counted at least ten times. The chain is built from TRBV7-9 and TRBJ1-1; 9 nucleotides align to TRBD1. This CDR3 has 17 amino acids. Per the germline V gene, CDR1 is SEHNR and CDR2 is FQNEAQ (reference sequence). V lost 5 bases, J lost 5 bases, and 15 bases stayed unmatched. The CDR3 spells CASSPYGQGRLRTEAFF. As DNA, the CDR3 is TGTGCCAGCAGCCCGTACGGACAGGGGAGGTTGAGAACTGAAGCTTTCTTT.

This chain joins TRBV20-1 and TRBJ2-5; D gene unclear. Germline-derived CDR1 and CDR2 are DFQATT and SNEGSKA (reference sequence). The CDR3 has 16 amino acids. Between the trimmed V and J ends, which lost 3 bases and 5 bases, there was a span of 22 bases. The CDR3 reads CSASSARTPTRETQYF. CDR3 coding DNA: TGCAGTGCTAGTTCCGCTAGGACCCCTACACGGGAGACCCAGTACTTC.

The chain recombines TRBV7-9 with TRBJ2-5; 13 nucleotides agree with TRBD2. The trim removed 3 bases at V and 4 bases at J, leaving 17 bases unmatched. Germline values: CDR1 SEHNR, CDR2 FQNEAQ (reference sequence). This CDR3 is 20 amino acids long. CDR3 amino acids: CASSFPRGLAGVKGGETQYF. Here the CDR3 DNA reads TGTGCCAGCAGCTTTCCCCGCGGACTAGCGGGAGTAAAGGGGGGAGAGACCCAGTACTTC.

This clonotype was observed a handful of times. The rearrangement joins TRBV11-2 to TRBJ1-4; D ambiguous. Deletions cut 3 bases from V and 4 bases from J, with 6 bases between. Germline values: CDR1 SGHAT, CDR2 FQNNGV. The CDR3 is 13 amino acids. The CDR3 is CASSFGVNEKLFF. CDR3 nucleotide sequence: TGTGCCAGCAGCTTCGGGGTTAATGAAAAACTGTTTTTT.

The chain combines TRBV5-6 with TRBJ2-2, with a tentative D call TRBD1 (5 bases). CDR3 size: 15 residues. The V gene's germline CDR1 is SGHDT and CDR2 YYEEEE. V lost 4 bases and J 1 base, leaving 11 bases between the germline ends. CDR3 residues: CASSPNRRNTGELFF. The DNA for the CDR3 is TGTGCCAGCAGCCCCAACAGGAGGAACACCGGGGAGCTGTTTTTT. Using reference TRBV5-6 and TRBJ2-2 for the parts outside the CDR3, the full variable domain is DAGVTQSPTHLIKTRGQQVTLRCSPKSGHDTVSWYQQALGQGPQFIFQYYEEEERQRGNFPDRFSGHQFPNYSSELNVNALLLGDSALYLCASSPNRRNTGELFFGEGSRLTVL.

This clonotype was recorded at least ten times. The rearrangement joins TRBV11-3 to TRBJ1-1; the D is unclear. The CDR3 spans 15 residues. Germline loops: CDR1 SGHNT, CDR2 YENEEA. Between the trimmed V and J ends, which lost 5 bases and 6 bases, there was a span of 19 bases. The CDR3, as DNA: TGTGCCAGCAGCCCCTGGATTACAGAGCGGGCTGAAGCTTTCTTT. Protein sequence: CASSPWITERAEAFF.